What follows describes a single T cell receptor beta chain. The sample comes from a study of OX40 agonist ivuxolimab in advanced cancers. Study in general: Given to patients was ivuxolimab, an agonistic anti-OX40 (CD134) antibody.

The germline V gene encodes CDR1 SGHRS and CDR2 YFSETQ. The CDR3 covers 16 residues. V lost 0 bases to trimming and J lost 2 bases, with 15 bases between them. Profiling relied on immunoSEQ multiplex PCR, and the TCRdb table lists in-frame clones only, not all of them. The sample has about 64,000 clones, 84% seen once. The TCR comes from an adult with an advanced solid tumor such as melanoma, head and neck, liver or kidney cancer. The sequencing here drew on CD4+ or CD8+ T cells sorted from blood, taken in a trial of the OX40 agonist ivuxolimab. The chain employs TRBV5-1 and TRBJ2-7; D may be TRBD1 (5 bases). CDR3 amino acids: CASSLAEAGNPYEQYF. The CDR3 DNA reads as TGCGCCAGCAGCTTGGCCGAGGCAGGGAACCCCTACGAGCAGTACTTC.